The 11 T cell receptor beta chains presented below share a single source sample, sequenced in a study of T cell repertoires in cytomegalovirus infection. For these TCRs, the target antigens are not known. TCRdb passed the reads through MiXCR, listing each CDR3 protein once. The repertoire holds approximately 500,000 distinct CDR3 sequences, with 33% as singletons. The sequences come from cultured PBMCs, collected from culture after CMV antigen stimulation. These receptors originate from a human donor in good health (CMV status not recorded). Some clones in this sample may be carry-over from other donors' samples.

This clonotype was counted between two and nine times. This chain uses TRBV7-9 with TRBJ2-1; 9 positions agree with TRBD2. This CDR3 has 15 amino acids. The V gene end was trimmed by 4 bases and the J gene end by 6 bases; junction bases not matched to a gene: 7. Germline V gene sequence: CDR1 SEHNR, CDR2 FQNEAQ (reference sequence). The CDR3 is CASSSLAGSGNEQFF. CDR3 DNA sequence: TGTGCCAGCAGCTCGCTAGCGGGATCGGGCAATGAGCAGTTCTTC.

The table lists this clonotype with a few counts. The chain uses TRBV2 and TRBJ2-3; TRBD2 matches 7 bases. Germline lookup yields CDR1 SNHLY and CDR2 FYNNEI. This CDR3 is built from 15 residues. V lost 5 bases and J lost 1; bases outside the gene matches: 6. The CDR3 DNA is TGTGCCAGCAGTCAACTAGCGTTCGGCACAGATACGCAGTATTTT. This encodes CASSQLAFGTDTQYF.

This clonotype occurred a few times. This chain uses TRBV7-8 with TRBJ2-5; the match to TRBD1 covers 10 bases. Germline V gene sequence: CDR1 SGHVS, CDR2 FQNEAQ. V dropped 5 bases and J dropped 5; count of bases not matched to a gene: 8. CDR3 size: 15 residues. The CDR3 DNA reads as TGTGCCAGCAGCATTACCGGGACAGGGGTGGAGACCCAGTACTTC. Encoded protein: CASSITGTGVETQYF.

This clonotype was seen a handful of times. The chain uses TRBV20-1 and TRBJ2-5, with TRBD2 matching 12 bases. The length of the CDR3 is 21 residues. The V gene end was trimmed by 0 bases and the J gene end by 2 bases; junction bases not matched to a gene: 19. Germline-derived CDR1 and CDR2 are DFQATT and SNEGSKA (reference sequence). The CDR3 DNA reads TGCAGTGCTAGAGACGTGGGGGGGACTAGCGGGTTAAGGTCCCTACAAGAGACCCAGTACTTC. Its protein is CSARDVGGTSGLRSLQETQYF.

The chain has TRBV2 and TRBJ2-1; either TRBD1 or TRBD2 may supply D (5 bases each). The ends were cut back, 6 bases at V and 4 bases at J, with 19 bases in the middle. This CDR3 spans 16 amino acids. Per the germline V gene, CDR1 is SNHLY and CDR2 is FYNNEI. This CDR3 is CASRVGAAHGYNEQFF. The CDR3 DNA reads TGTGCCAGCAGAGTCGGGGCAGCCCATGGATACAATGAGCAGTTCTTC.

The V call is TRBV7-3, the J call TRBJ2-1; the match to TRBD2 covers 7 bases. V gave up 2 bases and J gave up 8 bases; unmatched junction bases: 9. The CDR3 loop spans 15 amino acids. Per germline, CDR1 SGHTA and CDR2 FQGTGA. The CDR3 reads CASSLVRAGRHEQFF. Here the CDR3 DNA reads TGTGCCAGCAGCTTAGTTCGAGCGGGAAGGCATGAGCAGTTCTTC. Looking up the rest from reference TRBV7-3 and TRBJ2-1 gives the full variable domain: GAGVSQTPSNKVTEKGKYVELRCDPISGHTALYWYRQSLGQGPEFLIYFQGTGAADDSGLPNDRFFAVRPEGSVSTLKIQRTERGDSAVYLCASSLVRAGRHEQFFGPGTRLTVL.

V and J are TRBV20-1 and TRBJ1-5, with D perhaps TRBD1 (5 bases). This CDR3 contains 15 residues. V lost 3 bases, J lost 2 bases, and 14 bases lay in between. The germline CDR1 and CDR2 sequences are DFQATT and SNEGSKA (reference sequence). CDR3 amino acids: CSASIHGAGNQPQHF. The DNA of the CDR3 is TGCAGTGCTAGTATCCACGGGGCGGGCAATCAGCCCCAGCATTTT.

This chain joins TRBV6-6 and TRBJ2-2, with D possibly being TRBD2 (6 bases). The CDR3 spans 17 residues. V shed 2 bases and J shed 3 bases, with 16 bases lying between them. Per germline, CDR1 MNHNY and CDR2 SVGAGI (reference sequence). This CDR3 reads CASSYPARGKYTGELFF. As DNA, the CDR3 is TGTGCCAGCAGTTACCCGGCCCGCGGGAAATACACCGGGGAGCTGTTTTTT.

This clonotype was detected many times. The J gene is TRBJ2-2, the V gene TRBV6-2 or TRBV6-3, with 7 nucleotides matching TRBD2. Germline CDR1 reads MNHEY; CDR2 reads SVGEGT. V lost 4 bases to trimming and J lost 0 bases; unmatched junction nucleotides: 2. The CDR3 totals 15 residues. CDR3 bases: TGTGCCAGCAGTTTGAGCGGGACGAACACCGGGGAGCTGTTTTTT. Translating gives CASSLSGTNTGELFF.

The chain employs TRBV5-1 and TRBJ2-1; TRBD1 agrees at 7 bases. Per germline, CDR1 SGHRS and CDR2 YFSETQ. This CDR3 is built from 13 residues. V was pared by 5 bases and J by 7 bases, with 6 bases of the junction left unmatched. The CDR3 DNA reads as TGCGCCAGCAGTGGACAGGTCTATAATGAGCAGTTCTTC. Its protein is CASSGQVYNEQFF.

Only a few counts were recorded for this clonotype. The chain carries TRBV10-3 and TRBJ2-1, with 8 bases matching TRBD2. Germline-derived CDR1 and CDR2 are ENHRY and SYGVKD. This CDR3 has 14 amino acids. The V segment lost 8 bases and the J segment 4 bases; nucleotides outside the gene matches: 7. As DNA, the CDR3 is TGTGCCATCCGAGCGGGAGCATCATACAATGAGCAGTTCTTC. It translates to CAIRAGASYNEQFF.